The rows below give T cell receptor beta chains drawn from one sample of a study of neurological immune-mediated disorders. TCRdb analysed the 5' RACE reads with MiXCR anew, one entry per CDR3 protein. The sample contains some 87,000 distinct CDR3 sequences, around 14% of which appear only once. Sequenced input: PBMCs. The receptors here all came from a female donor with HTLV-1-associated myelopathy (HAM/TSP). Each CDR3 is given with its conserved first and last residue. Each record gives: CDR3 DNA, CDR3 protein, D gene, J gene, clone size, V gene. A D gene is named only where the DNA matches it firmly. Only part of the rows carry a size: once, few, many, or a class if the clone is expanded.

CDR3 DNA: TGCGCCAGCAGCTTGAGCCGGAGTTTTACGGCGGATGAGCAGTTCTTC
CDR3 protein: CASSLSRSFTADEQFF
D gene: .
J gene: TRBJ2-1
clone size: .
V gene: TRBV5-1

CDR3 DNA: TGTGCCAGCAGCCCAAACCCCACATCGACTAGCGGGGGTCCAGATACGCAGTATTTT
CDR3 protein: CASSPNPTSTSGGPDTQYF
D gene: TRBD2
J gene: TRBJ2-3
clone size: .
V gene: TRBV9

CDR3 DNA: TGTGCTACCAGCGTAAACCTCCCAGATACGCAGTATTTT
CDR3 protein: CATSVNLPDTQYF
D gene: .
J gene: TRBJ2-3
clone size: many
V gene: TRBV15

CDR3 DNA: TGCGCCAGCAGCCCCCCCGAGGAGGGTCAATCACCCCTCCACTTT
CDR3 protein: CASSPPEEGQSPLHF
D gene: .
J gene: TRBJ1-6
clone size: many
V gene: TRBV5-1

CDR3 DNA: TGCGCCAGCAGCTTGTCTAGCGGGGGGTCTGAGACCCAGTACTTC
CDR3 protein: CASSLSSGGSETQYF
D gene: TRBD2
J gene: TRBJ2-5
clone size: many
V gene: TRBV5-1

CDR3 DNA: TGCGCCAGCAGCTCTAACACCGGGGAGCTGTTTTTT
CDR3 protein: CASSSNTGELFF
D gene: .
J gene: TRBJ2-2
clone size: many
V gene: TRBV5-1

CDR3 DNA: TGCAGCGTCGGAGGGGGGCTGGGGAGGGAGCAGTACTTC
CDR3 protein: CSVGGGLGREQYF
D gene: .
J gene: TRBJ2-7
clone size: many
V gene: TRBV29-1

CDR3 DNA: TGTGCCAGCAGTTTATGGTCCAGGGGGGTGAGGGAGACCCAGTACTTC
CDR3 protein: CASSLWSRGVRETQYF
D gene: .
J gene: TRBJ2-5
clone size: many
V gene: TRBV12-3/TRBV12-4

CDR3 DNA: TGTGCCAGCAGTGATCGAAGGGAAAAACTGTTTTTT
CDR3 protein: CASSDRREKLFF
D gene: .
J gene: TRBJ1-4
clone size: many
V gene: TRBV25-1

CDR3 DNA: TGTGCCACCAGTGAGATGGGGACTAGCGCCAAATCCTACAATGAGCAGTTCTTC
CDR3 protein: CATSEMGTSAKSYNEQFF
D gene: TRBD2
J gene: TRBJ2-1
clone size: many
V gene: TRBV24-1

CDR3 DNA: TGTGCCAGCAGTTACGTCCATGAGCAGTTCTTC
CDR3 protein: CASSYVHEQFF
D gene: .
J gene: TRBJ2-1
clone size: few
V gene: TRBV6-5

CDR3 DNA: TGCGCCAGCAGCTTCGGGACAGCAATATCCTACAATGAGCAGTTCTTC
CDR3 protein: CASSFGTAISYNEQFF
D gene: TRBD1
J gene: TRBJ2-1
clone size: many
V gene: TRBV5-1

CDR3 DNA: TGCAGCGCCTGGGACAGGGACTCCAATCAGCCCCAGCATTTT
CDR3 protein: CSAWDRDSNQPQHF
D gene: TRBD1
J gene: TRBJ1-5
clone size: many
V gene: TRBV29-1

CDR3 DNA: TGCAGTGCTAGAGTATCCCCCGGGGATACGCAGTATTTT
CDR3 protein: CSARVSPGDTQYF
D gene: .
J gene: TRBJ2-3
clone size: .
V gene: TRBV20-1

CDR3 DNA: TGTGCCAGCAGGATGAGCGGGGGCAACGGCGAGCAGTACTTC
CDR3 protein: CASRMSGGNGEQYF
D gene: TRBD2
J gene: TRBJ2-7
clone size: many
V gene: TRBV27

CDR3 DNA: TGCGCCAGCACCCTCGGGACTCCTGGAAACACCATATATTTT
CDR3 protein: CASTLGTPGNTIYF
D gene: .
J gene: TRBJ1-3
clone size: many
V gene: TRBV5-1

CDR3 DNA: TGTGCCAGCAGTTTACCACTTATGAGCGTCCACGAGCAGTACTTC
CDR3 protein: CASSLPLMSVHEQYF
D gene: .
J gene: TRBJ2-7
clone size: many
V gene: TRBV28

CDR3 DNA: TGTGCCAGCAGTCTCTGGAATGAGCAGTTCTTC
CDR3 protein: CASSLWNEQFF
D gene: .
J gene: TRBJ2-1
clone size: many
V gene: TRBV12-3/TRBV12-4

CDR3 DNA: TGCGCCAGCAGCTTGGAAAACCACAACACCGGGGAGCTGTTTTTT
CDR3 protein: CASSLENHNTGELFF
D gene: .
J gene: TRBJ2-2
clone size: many
V gene: TRBV5-1

CDR3 DNA: TGTGCCAGCAGTCCGGAGGGAGGACAGCCCCAGCATTTT
CDR3 protein: CASSPEGGQPQHF
D gene: .
J gene: TRBJ1-5
clone size: many
V gene: TRBV6-1

CDR3 DNA: TGTGCCAGCAGCTTAGCGGAGGATGATACGCAGTATTTT
CDR3 protein: CASSLAEDDTQYF
D gene: .
J gene: TRBJ2-3
clone size: many
V gene: TRBV7-9

CDR3 DNA: TGCGCCAGCTCGCTACGGGGGGGGCCCTACGAGCAGTACTTC
CDR3 protein: CASSLRGGPYEQYF
D gene: TRBD2
J gene: TRBJ2-7
clone size: many
V gene: TRBV5-1

CDR3 DNA: TGCGCCAGCAGCTCAGGGGATAGCAATCAGCCCCAGCATTTT
CDR3 protein: CASSSGDSNQPQHF
D gene: .
J gene: TRBJ1-5
clone size: many
V gene: TRBV5-1

CDR3 DNA: TGTGCCAGCAGTACACAGGGTCAGCCCCAGCATTTT
CDR3 protein: CASSTQGQPQHF
D gene: .
J gene: TRBJ1-5
clone size: many
V gene: TRBV6-5

CDR3 DNA: TGTGCCAGCAGTTCGGGCTACGAGCAGTACTTC
CDR3 protein: CASSSGYEQYF
D gene: .
J gene: TRBJ2-7
clone size: many
V gene: TRBV12-3/TRBV12-4

CDR3 DNA: TGCAGTGCTAGAGCCCTAGGACAGGGGGCTTCGAATGAGCAGTTCTTC
CDR3 protein: CSARALGQGASNEQFF
D gene: TRBD1
J gene: TRBJ2-1
clone size: .
V gene: TRBV20-1

CDR3 DNA: TGTGCCAGCAGCTTGTTGGCTAGGGCGGACGAGCAGTACTTC
CDR3 protein: CASSLLARADEQYF
D gene: .
J gene: TRBJ2-7
clone size: many
V gene: TRBV5-6

CDR3 DNA: TGTGCCAGCAGGCCTTTGGAGTCGATGAGCCGATACAATGAGCAGTTCTTC
CDR3 protein: CASRPLESMSRYNEQFF
D gene: .
J gene: TRBJ2-1
clone size: many
V gene: TRBV6-5